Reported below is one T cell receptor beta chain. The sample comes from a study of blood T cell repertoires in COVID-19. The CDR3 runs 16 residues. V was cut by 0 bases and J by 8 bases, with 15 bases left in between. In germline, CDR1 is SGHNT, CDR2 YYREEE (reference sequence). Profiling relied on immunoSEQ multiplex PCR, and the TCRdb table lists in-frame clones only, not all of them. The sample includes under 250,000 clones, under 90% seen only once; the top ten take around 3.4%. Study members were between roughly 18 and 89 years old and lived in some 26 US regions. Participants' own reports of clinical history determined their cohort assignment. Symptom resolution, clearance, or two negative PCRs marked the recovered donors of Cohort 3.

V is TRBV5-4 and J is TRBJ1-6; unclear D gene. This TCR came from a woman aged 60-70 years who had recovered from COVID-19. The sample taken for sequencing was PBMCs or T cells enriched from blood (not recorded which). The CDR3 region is CASSLGGDFGDSPLHF. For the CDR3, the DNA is TGTGCCAGCAGCTTGGGAGGAGATTTTGGTGATTCACCCCTCCACTTT.